Described below is a single T cell receptor beta chain sequence and its context. Germline CDR1 and CDR2: SNHLY and FYNNEI. V lost 4 bases and J 8 bases, leaving 12 bases between the germline ends. This CDR3 has 13 residues. Generated by immunoSEQ multiplex PCR, the TCRdb table keeps only in-frame clones and is missing some. Here the sample spans 250,000 or so clones, around 87% being singletons. The data were taken from a study of cytomegalovirus exposure and HLA in healthy donors. Donors came from a validation cohort of approximately 110 subjects, distinct from the first 666-subject cohort. The specimen sequenced was PBMCs. The TCR originated in a woman aged 18-29 years in good health and CMV-seronegative. The V call is TRBV2, the J call TRBJ1-5; D perhaps matches TRBD1 (5 bases). The CDR3 sequence: CASSAGWGEPQHF. The DNA of the CDR3 is TGTGCCAGCAGTGCAGGGTGGGGTGAGCCCCAGCATTTT.